Listed below are T cell receptor beta chains from one sample, sequenced in a study of T cell changes during pregnancy in multiple sclerosis. The method was immunoSEQ multiplex PCR; TCRdb's version includes in-frame clones alone and lacks a portion of them. The sample yields roughly 100,000 clones, about 90% seen once. The sample in question was peripheral blood, obtained after pregnancy. The receptors originated from a female donor with multiple sclerosis, enrolled in a pregnancy study. Both conserved end residues are part of each CDR3. Fields, in order: J gene, clone size, D gene, V gene, CDR3 protein, CDR3 DNA. The D gene is left open where the match is weak. Some rows mark clone size as missing; the rest say once, few, many or name a class of expanded clone.

j_call: TRBJ2-1
clone_size: NA
d_call: NA
v_call: TRBV9
cdr3_aa: CASSQSLVDNEQFF
cdr3_nt: TGTGCCAGCAGCCAGTCACTAGTAGACAATGAGCAGTTCTTC

j_call: TRBJ2-3
clone_size: NA
d_call: TRBD2
v_call: TRBV2
cdr3_aa: CASSRAGELDTQYF
cdr3_nt: TGTGCCAGCAGCCGAGCGGGGGAATTAGATACGCAGTATTTT

j_call: TRBJ2-6
clone_size: once
d_call: NA
v_call: TRBV2
cdr3_aa: CASTPRGGLDSGANVLTF
cdr3_nt: TGTGCCAGCACCCCAAGGGGGGGCTTAGACTCTGGGGCCAACGTCCTGACTTTC

j_call: TRBJ2-1
clone_size: NA
d_call: NA
v_call: TRBV19
cdr3_aa: CASSIVGQGGNEQFF
cdr3_nt: TGTGCCAGTAGTATAGTCGGGCAGGGTGGAAATGAGCAGTTCTTC

j_call: TRBJ1-2
clone_size: NA
d_call: TRBD1
v_call: TRBV7-8
cdr3_aa: CASSLSGGGYGYTF
cdr3_nt: TGTGCCAGCAGCTTATCAGGGGGCGGCTATGGCTACACCTTC

j_call: TRBJ2-2
clone_size: NA
d_call: TRBD2
v_call: TRBV11-2
cdr3_aa: CASQGRGLAGEELFF
cdr3_nt: TGTGCCAGCCAAGGGAGAGGACTAGCGGGGGAGGAGCTGTTTTTT

j_call: TRBJ2-5
clone_size: NA
d_call: NA
v_call: TRBV5-1
cdr3_aa: CASSLAGGAGETQYF
cdr3_nt: TGCGCCAGCAGCTTGGCGGGTGGTGCGGGGGAGACCCAGTACTTC

j_call: TRBJ1-1
clone_size: NA
d_call: TRBD1
v_call: TRBV5-1
cdr3_aa: CASSLPGQGSEGFF
cdr3_nt: TGCGCCAGCAGCCTTCCGGGACAGGGCTCTGAGGGTTTCTTT

j_call: TRBJ1-3
clone_size: once
d_call: NA
v_call: TRBV7-6
cdr3_aa: CASSLQVPLSGNTIYF
cdr3_nt: TGTGCCAGCAGCTTACAGGTCCCCCTTTCTGGAAACACCATATATTTT

j_call: TRBJ2-5
clone_size: NA
d_call: TRBD1
v_call: TRBV29-1
cdr3_aa: CSVDRGVKETQYF
cdr3_nt: TGCAGCGTGGACAGGGGGGTGAAAGAGACCCAGTACTTC

j_call: TRBJ2-2
clone_size: NA
d_call: NA
v_call: TRBV5-1
cdr3_aa: CASSSPGTEGLNTGELFF
cdr3_nt: TGCGCCAGCAGTTCGCCGGGGACTGAGGGGTTGAACACCGGGGAGCTGTTTTTT

j_call: TRBJ1-1
clone_size: NA
d_call: NA
v_call: TRBV5-1
cdr3_aa: CASSLEIAAEAFF
cdr3_nt: TGCGCCAGCAGCTTGGAGATAGCCGCTGAAGCTTTCTTT

j_call: TRBJ1-3
clone_size: NA
d_call: TRBD1
v_call: TRBV27
cdr3_aa: CASSRTGPEAGNTIYF
cdr3_nt: TGTGCCAGCTCCAGGACAGGCCCCGAAGCCGGAAACACCATATATTTT

j_call: TRBJ2-4
clone_size: NA
d_call: TRBD2
v_call: TRBV5-1
cdr3_aa: CASSSEGTSGSKENIQYF
cdr3_nt: TGCGCCAGCAGCTCTGAAGGGACTAGCGGGAGTAAGGAAAACATTCAGTACTTC

j_call: TRBJ2-3
clone_size: NA
d_call: TRBD2
v_call: TRBV5-8
cdr3_aa: CASSVLILAGGDTQYF
cdr3_nt: TGTGCCAGCAGCGTGCTGATCCTAGCGGGGGGAGATACGCAGTATTTT

j_call: TRBJ2-7
clone_size: NA
d_call: TRBD1
v_call: TRBV11-3
cdr3_aa: CASSIPGQGLGQYF
cdr3_nt: TGTGCCAGCAGTATTCCCGGACAGGGTTTAGGGCAGTACTTC

j_call: TRBJ1-6
clone_size: NA
d_call: TRBD1
v_call: TRBV15
cdr3_aa: CATSPFRRGGSKNSPLHF
cdr3_nt: TGTGCCACCAGCCCTTTCCGACGAGGGGGCTCTAAGAATTCACCCCTCCACTTT

j_call: TRBJ2-3
clone_size: NA
d_call: TRBD2
v_call: TRBV4-3
cdr3_aa: CASSQDRGLAGATDTQYF
cdr3_nt: TGCGCCAGCAGCCAAGATCGGGGACTAGCGGGGGCCACAGATACGCAGTATTTT

j_call: TRBJ1-5
clone_size: NA
d_call: NA
v_call: TRBV27
cdr3_aa: CASSYRDSNQPQHF
cdr3_nt: TGTGCCAGCAGCTACAGGGATAGCAATCAGCCCCAGCATTTT

j_call: TRBJ2-5
clone_size: few
d_call: NA
v_call: TRBV7-9
cdr3_aa: CASSLAGRGSDF
cdr3_nt: TGTGCCAGCAGCTTAGCGGGCAGGGGTTCGGACTTC

j_call: TRBJ2-1
clone_size: NA
d_call: TRBD2
v_call: TRBV7-3
cdr3_aa: CASSLGTSGVPNEQFF
cdr3_nt: TGTGCCAGCAGCTTAGGGACTAGCGGGGTGCCCAATGAGCAGTTCTTC

j_call: TRBJ2-1
clone_size: NA
d_call: TRBD1
v_call: TRBV2
cdr3_aa: CASSEGQGYNEQFF
cdr3_nt: TGTGCCAGCAGTGAGGGACAGGGTTACAATGAGCAGTTCTTC

j_call: TRBJ1-2
clone_size: NA
d_call: TRBD1
v_call: TRBV28
cdr3_aa: CASEPAGTGNYGYTF
cdr3_nt: TGTGCCAGCGAACCCGCCGGGACAGGGAACTATGGCTACACCTTC

j_call: TRBJ2-7
clone_size: NA
d_call: NA
v_call: TRBV2
cdr3_aa: CSAGEQYF
cdr3_nt: TGTTCGGCGGGAGAGCAGTACTTC

j_call: TRBJ2-7
clone_size: NA
d_call: TRBD1
v_call: TRBV7-8
cdr3_aa: CASTISWGQGLIHEQYF
cdr3_nt: TGTGCCAGCACCATAAGTTGGGGACAGGGGTTAATCCACGAGCAGTACTTC

j_call: TRBJ2-2
clone_size: NA
d_call: TRBD2
v_call: TRBV5-1
cdr3_aa: CASSFLAGASGGTGELFF
cdr3_nt: TGCGCCAGCAGCTTCCTAGCGGGAGCATCAGGTGGCACCGGGGAGCTGTTTTTT

j_call: TRBJ2-6
clone_size: NA
d_call: NA
v_call: TRBV7-1
cdr3_aa: CASSRRKRGQSRANVLTF
cdr3_nt: TGTGCCAGCAGCAGGCGGAAACGAGGACAAAGTCGGGCCAACGTCCTGACTTTC

j_call: TRBJ2-7
clone_size: NA
d_call: TRBD1
v_call: TRBV4-1
cdr3_aa: CASSRGQGLYEQYF
cdr3_nt: TGCGCCAGCAGTAGGGGACAGGGTCTTTACGAGCAGTACTTC

j_call: TRBJ2-7
clone_size: NA
d_call: TRBD1
v_call: TRBV28
cdr3_aa: CATRTGSPYEQYF
cdr3_nt: TGTGCCACCAGGACAGGGAGCCCCTACGAGCAGTACTTC

j_call: TRBJ2-7
clone_size: NA
d_call: NA
v_call: TRBV21-1
cdr3_aa: CASKPWSRTYEQYF
cdr3_nt: TGTGCCAGCAAACCGTGGAGCCGGACCTACGAGCAGTACTTC

j_call: TRBJ2-3
clone_size: NA
d_call: NA
v_call: TRBV11-2
cdr3_aa: CASSPTRADTQYF
cdr3_nt: TGTGCCAGCAGCCCCACGAGGGCAGATACGCAGTATTTT

j_call: TRBJ1-1
clone_size: NA
d_call: NA
v_call: TRBV6-5
cdr3_aa: CASSYSAGYNTEAFF
cdr3_nt: TGTGCCAGCAGTTACTCAGCAGGGTATAACACTGAAGCTTTCTTT

j_call: TRBJ2-7
clone_size: NA
d_call: TRBD2
v_call: TRBV7-9
cdr3_aa: CASSPTRLAGKSSYEQYF
cdr3_nt: TGTGCCAGCAGCCCTACCAGACTAGCGGGAAAGAGCTCCTACGAGCAGTACTTC

j_call: TRBJ2-3
clone_size: NA
d_call: NA
v_call: TRBV29-1
cdr3_aa: CSVEAAGTDTQYF
cdr3_nt: TGCAGCGTTGAAGCCGCAGGGACAGATACGCAGTATTTT

j_call: TRBJ1-5
clone_size: NA
d_call: TRBD1
v_call: TRBV28
cdr3_aa: CASSFTGTAFNQPQHF
cdr3_nt: TGTGCCAGCAGTTTCACCGGGACAGCTTTCAATCAGCCCCAGCATTTT

j_call: TRBJ2-6
clone_size: NA
d_call: TRBD1
v_call: TRBV5-1
cdr3_aa: CASSPWTGGAGANVLTF
cdr3_nt: TGCGCCAGCAGCCCCTGGACAGGGGGCGCTGGGGCCAACGTCCTGACTTTC

j_call: TRBJ2-1
clone_size: NA
d_call: TRBD1
v_call: TRBV9
cdr3_aa: CASSVAGRGPDEQFF
cdr3_nt: TGTGCCAGCAGCGTAGCGGGCAGGGGGCCCGATGAGCAGTTCTTC

j_call: TRBJ1-3
clone_size: NA
d_call: NA
v_call: TRBV25-1
cdr3_aa: CASSAIGLRSSGNTIYF
cdr3_nt: TGTGCCAGCAGTGCCATAGGACTGCGGAGCTCTGGAAACACCATATATTTT

j_call: TRBJ2-4
clone_size: NA
d_call: TRBD1
v_call: TRBV5-1
cdr3_aa: CASSLVPGGENIQYF
cdr3_nt: TGCGCCAGCAGCTTGGTTCCAGGGGGCGAAAACATTCAGTACTTC

j_call: TRBJ1-5
clone_size: NA
d_call: TRBD1
v_call: TRBV27
cdr3_aa: CASREQGPNQPQHF
cdr3_nt: TGTGCCAGCAGAGAACAGGGGCCCAATCAGCCCCAGCATTTT

j_call: TRBJ2-2
clone_size: NA
d_call: TRBD1
v_call: TRBV10-2
cdr3_aa: CATTGQGLPANTGELFF
cdr3_nt: TGCGCCACCACGGGACAGGGGCTTCCCGCGAACACCGGGGAGCTGTTTTTT

j_call: TRBJ1-6
clone_size: NA
d_call: NA
v_call: TRBV5-1
cdr3_aa: CASSNYDRPNSPLHF
cdr3_nt: TGCGCCAGCAGCAATTATGACAGGCCTAATTCACCCCTCCACTTT

j_call: TRBJ2-1
clone_size: NA
d_call: NA
v_call: TRBV20-1
cdr3_aa: CSASKTNEQFF
cdr3_nt: TGCAGTGCTAGCAAGACTAATGAGCAGTTCTTC

j_call: TRBJ1-2
clone_size: NA
d_call: NA
v_call: TRBV27
cdr3_aa: CASSSGTFYGYTF
cdr3_nt: TGTGCCAGCAGCTCCGGGACTTTTTATGGCTACACCTTC

j_call: TRBJ2-4
clone_size: NA
d_call: NA
v_call: TRBV2
cdr3_aa: CASSGPTVAKNIQYF
cdr3_nt: TGTGCCAGCAGTGGACCTACAGTAGCCAAAAACATTCAGTACTTC

j_call: TRBJ2-3
clone_size: NA
d_call: NA
v_call: TRBV11-2
cdr3_aa: CASSPGGPRTDTQYF
cdr3_nt: TGTGCCAGCAGCCCTGGGGGCCCGAGGACAGATACGCAGTATTTT

j_call: TRBJ1-5
clone_size: NA
d_call: TRBD1
v_call: TRBV27
cdr3_aa: CASRLRQGSGQPQHF
cdr3_nt: TGTGCCAGCAGACTTCGACAGGGCTCAGGACAGCCCCAGCATTTT

j_call: TRBJ1-1
clone_size: once
d_call: NA
v_call: TRBV19
cdr3_aa: CASRSGGRPSNTEAFF
cdr3_nt: TGTGCCAGCCGAAGCGGAGGCCGCCCCTCGAACACTGAAGCTTTCTTT

j_call: TRBJ1-5
clone_size: NA
d_call: NA
v_call: TRBV10-3
cdr3_aa: CAISEGGRQPQHF
cdr3_nt: TGTGCCATCAGTGAAGGCGGTCGTCAGCCCCAGCATTTT

j_call: TRBJ2-3
clone_size: NA
d_call: TRBD1
v_call: TRBV6-5
cdr3_aa: CASKRGPIDTQYF
cdr3_nt: TGTGCCAGCAAGAGGGGGCCGATCGATACGCAGTATTTT

j_call: TRBJ2-1
clone_size: NA
d_call: NA
v_call: TRBV5-8
cdr3_aa: CASSPRQIVNEQFF
cdr3_nt: TGTGCCAGCAGCCCCCGACAGATTGTCAATGAGCAGTTCTTC

j_call: TRBJ1-6
clone_size: NA
d_call: TRBD1
v_call: TRBV7-9
cdr3_aa: CASSRMDRGNSPLHF
cdr3_nt: TGTGCCAGCAGCCGTATGGACAGGGGCAATTCACCCCTCCACTTT

j_call: TRBJ1-1
clone_size: NA
d_call: NA
v_call: TRBV7-9
cdr3_aa: CASSLLRGEAFF
cdr3_nt: TGTGCCAGCAGCTTATTACGAGGGGAAGCTTTCTTT

j_call: TRBJ2-3
clone_size: NA
d_call: NA
v_call: TRBV4-1
cdr3_aa: CASSFSADFGTDTQYF
cdr3_nt: TGCGCCAGCAGCTTCAGCGCTGACTTCGGCACAGATACGCAGTATTTT

j_call: TRBJ2-1
clone_size: once
d_call: TRBD1
v_call: TRBV30
cdr3_aa: CAWWGQGAREQFF
cdr3_nt: TGTGCCTGGTGGGGACAGGGGGCGAGGGAGCAGTTCTTC

j_call: TRBJ1-1
clone_size: NA
d_call: TRBD1
v_call: TRBV2
cdr3_aa: CASRGTGTKNTEAFF
cdr3_nt: TGTGCCAGCAGAGGGACAGGGACTAAGAACACTGAAGCTTTCTTT

j_call: TRBJ2-2
clone_size: NA
d_call: TRBD1
v_call: TRBV6-1
cdr3_aa: CASSGDRLAGELFF
cdr3_nt: TGTGCCAGCAGTGGGGACAGGCTCGCCGGGGAGCTGTTTTTT

j_call: TRBJ2-2
clone_size: NA
d_call: TRBD2
v_call: TRBV9
cdr3_aa: CASSVDAGGDTGELFF
cdr3_nt: TGTGCCAGCAGCGTAGACGCGGGAGGGGACACCGGGGAGCTGTTTTTT

j_call: TRBJ2-7
clone_size: NA
d_call: NA
v_call: TRBV2
cdr3_aa: CASSGDRFSYEQYF
cdr3_nt: TGTGCCAGCAGTGGAGACAGGTTCTCCTACGAGCAGTACTTC

j_call: TRBJ2-1
clone_size: NA
d_call: TRBD2
v_call: TRBV6-5
cdr3_aa: CASRPLAGRRDEQFF
cdr3_nt: TGTGCCAGCAGACCCCTAGCGGGGAGGAGGGATGAGCAGTTCTTC